The 9 T cell receptor beta chains below come from one sample, sequenced in a study of T cell clones after liver transplantation. The data were produced by immunoSEQ multiplex PCR, yet TCRdb's version contains in-frame clones alone and is incomplete. The sample lists 85,000 to 130,000 clones, 82% seen once, with about 0.89% in the top ten. The material was CD4+ T cells from blood, obtained before liver transplant. Receptors were obtained from a human donor who received a liver transplant.

The rearrangement uses TRBV5-1 and TRBJ1-2, with D unresolved. CDR3 length equals 13 residues. Germline lookup yields CDR1 SGHRS and CDR2 YFSETQ. V was cut by 1 base and J by 4 bases, with 8 bases left in between. The CDR3 region is CASSLSDVYGYTF. Here the CDR3 DNA reads TGCGCCAGCAGCTTGAGTGATGTCTATGGCTACACCTTC.

This chain uses TRBV30 with TRBJ2-3; 9 bases map to TRBD1. With V trimmed by 2 bases and J by 4 bases, 4 bases remained unmatched. The CDR3 runs 14 residues. Germline V lookup: CDR1 GTSNPN, CDR2 SVGIG (reference sequence). The CDR3 DNA follows: TGTGCCTGGAGTACAGGGGGCGGCCCAGATACGCAGTATTTT. Protein sequence: CAWSTGGGPDTQYF. Based on the CDR3 plus reference TRBV30 and TRBJ2-3, the full variable domain is SQTIHQWPATLVQPVGSPLSLECTVEGTSNPNLYWYRQAAGRGLQLLFYSVGIGQISSEVPQNLSASRPQDRQFILSSKKLLLSDSGFYLCAWSTGGGPDTQYFGPGTRLTVL.

This chain links TRBV14 with TRBJ2-1; tentatively, D is TRBD1 (7 bases). V dropped 4 bases and J dropped 7 bases, with 17 bases sitting between them. The V gene's germline CDR1 is SGHDN and CDR2 FVKESK. The CDR3 is 15 amino acids. CDR3 bases: TGTGCCAGCAGCCGTCTCGAGGCAGGGGGGAATGAGCAGTTCTTC. Translated, it gives CASSRLEAGGNEQFF.

The chain has TRBV28 and TRBJ1-5; D is ambiguous. Trimming left V 10 bases short and J 7 bases short, with 17 bases between. The V gene's germline CDR1 is MDHEN and CDR2 SYDVKM. This CDR3 is 13 amino acids long. The CDR3 bases are TGTGCCACGAGCTATTCGGTCCGCCAGCCCCAGCATTTT. Protein product: CATSYSVRQPQHF.

V usage is TRBV28 and J usage is TRBJ2-3, with D maybe TRBD2 (6 bases). V dropped 5 bases and J dropped 4 bases, with 16 bases sitting between them. Germline V lookup: CDR1 MDHEN, CDR2 SYDVKM. This CDR3 spans 15 amino acids. Written as DNA, the CDR3 is TGTGCCAGCAGTGCGGGGCAGGGAAGACCAGATACGCAGTATTTT. Residues: CASSAGQGRPDTQYF.

The rearrangement joins TRBV2 to TRBJ2-5, with 7 bases identical to TRBD2. This CDR3 spans 15 amino acids. Germline CDR1 SNHLY, CDR2 FYNNEI. J lost 3 bases, V lost 7 bases, and 11 bases had no gene match. In DNA form, the CDR3 reads TGTGCCAGCACTACAGGCCCTGGGAGGGAAGAGACCCAGTACTTC. Protein sequence: CASTTGPGREETQYF.

V gene TRBV7-2 combines with J gene TRBJ2-1; TRBD1 or TRBD2 may be the D gene (5 bases each). This CDR3 has 15 amino acids. Germline V gives CDR1 SGHTA, CDR2 FQGNSA. The germline V and J ends were trimmed by 1 base and 6 bases, with 13 bases remaining between them. In nucleotides, the CDR3 is TGTGCCAGCAGCTTAGGCAGGATCGGGGCCAATGAGCAGTTCTTC. Translated: CASSLGRIGANEQFF.

This chain uses TRBV12-5 with TRBJ1-4, with TRBD1 as a possible D gene (6 bases). The CDR3 runs 14 residues. V was clipped by 8 bases and J by 2 bases, with 12 bases between them. Germline CDR1 and CDR2: LGHNT and FRNRAP. DNA of the CDR3: TGTGCTAGTCAGGGGTTGGGGACTAATGAAAAACTGTTTTTT. Protein sequence: CASQGLGTNEKLFF.

This clone was counted a single time. The chain has TRBV14 and TRBJ2-2; no clear D gene. V was shortened by 0 bases and J by 2 bases, with 7 bases between the two germline ends. Germline V gives CDR1 SGHDN, CDR2 FVKESK. The CDR3 is 15 amino acids. As DNA, the CDR3 is TGTGCCAGCAGCCAAGATTCCATAAACACCGGGGAGCTGTTTTTT. Translated: CASSQDSINTGELFF.